This TCR beta chain was obtained from a study of cytomegalovirus exposure and HLA in healthy donors (dated by TCRdb to between 2016 and 2019). Looking at the study overall: In an earlier analysis of 450 to 750 of the donors, around 290 Gb of sequence data and some 120 million unique TCR beta sequences from 150 million to 200 million T cells were reported. Along with the roughly 710-subject first cohort, a separate validation cohort of over a hundred different subjects was used. Every repertoire in the discovery cohort had been generated on one and the same sequencing platform. In a later genetic analysis, genome-wide SNP genotypes for about 65% of the roughly 700 donors were used, and that subset was treated as a discovery cohort. Across about 380 genotyped donors of the cohort, an average of roughly 250,000 unique TCR beta nucleotide sequences per donor were sequenced, and roughly 17% of those sequences were non-productive. Using immunosequencing, the study profiled T cell repertoires from about 650 subjects and related those repertoires to cytomegalovirus serostatus. To study patterns of TCR occurrence, a later analysis re-analyzed previously published TCR beta repertoires from 500 to 850 donors and added high-resolution HLA genotyping. An earlier analysis of several hundred of the donors used high-throughput TCR beta sequencing to judge whether each TCR beta V gene segment behaved as functional or pseudogenic. HLA typing included class I and class II loci at four-digit resolution. The study aimed to test whether cataloging public T cell receptors could reveal signatures of past pathogen exposure. Donor age, sex, ethnicity and CMV serostatus were collected together with the repertoire data. An early release covering around 630 HLA-typed donors comprised 300 to 350 gigabases of sequencing data and tens of millions of unique TCR sequences. The number of donors typed differed by locus, with about 629-630 for A, B, C, DRB1 and DQB1, about 500 for DQA1, approximately 570 for DPA1, and over 400 for DPB1. The study combined high-throughput TCR immunosequencing, statistical association of individual TCRs with disease status, and machine learning to predict cytomegalovirus infection status. The genetic ancestry cluster associated with self-reported Caucasian donors included around four fifths of the roughly 400 genotyped donors. Rather than using new phenotypic data, the later analysis identified candidate immune exposures from TCR beta sequences and from how often those sequences occurred across donors. About 5 DR-DQ haplotypes were handled as single units for association and clustering, since linkage in the cohort was strong. The paper as a whole reports these results and caveats: Broadly in line with IMGT annotations, most TCR beta V segments showed up in productive rearrangements about 87% or about 30% of the time in an earlier analysis of several hundred of the donors. Because HLA typing was unavailable for some donors at each locus, only the typed subset was used in association tests. Because counts were too low, more than 15 rarely observed V segments, including chromosome 9 orphons, were excluded from the earlier analysis of around 590 of the donors. According to a later genetic analysis, donors in an Asian-associated ancestry cluster had fewer N-insertions in productive TCRs than the approximately 670-donor mean. Immune exposure information for the cohort was limited to CMV serostatus. Because the 87-base-pair reads could not distinguish some IMGT-functional V segments, including TRBV6-2 and TRBV6-3, those segments were excluded. Only TCR beta chains were sequenced in this cohort, and the absence of alpha or paired-chain data limited detectable features. A later genetic analysis associated a missense DCLRE1C variant with V-gene and J-gene trimming of TCR beta chains, and an independent cohort replicated the association. A group of highly shared sequence variants was considered likely to be a technical artifact of the sequencing pipeline. A later analysis found that most CMV-associated TCR beta chains appeared HLA-restricted, with HLA associations seemingly driven largely by CMV exposure. In a later analysis, HLA-associated TCR beta chains were found to be more clonally expanded and to have lower generation probabilities than equally common non-associated chains. A total of 150 or so TCR beta chains were listed by the study as associated with cytomegalovirus. The presence/absence analyses assumed that sequencing depth was roughly uniform across donors, and that assumption may not be true. Assigning TCR associations to individual alleles was difficult when HLA alleles, especially DR and DQ, strongly co-occurred. It was suggested by the authors that the approach could potentially be generalized to other disease states and immunological phenotypes. The classifier was reported to diagnose cytomegalovirus status with high specificity and sensitivity in both the original and validation cohorts. Several of the top co-occurrence clusters appeared to be linked to parvovirus B19, influenza, CMV and Epstein-Barr virus, according to a later analysis. Three of the identified cytomegalovirus-associated TCR beta chains were confirmed in vitro to be specific for cytomegalovirus antigens. Most TCR sequences were observed very rarely across donors, whereas some public TCRs were present in many individuals. A further reported finding was that TCR beta sequences accurately predicted the HLA-A and HLA-B alleles for most subjects in the first cohort. At a false discovery rate of 0.05, a later analysis linked fewer than 20,000 TCR beta sequences to specific HLA alleles. A later analysis found that TCR association rates varied across HLA loci, with DRB1 alleles showing the most associated TCRs and HLA-C alleles the fewest. Correlated functional status among segregating V segments might reflect linkage disequilibrium, but an unknown experimental factor could not be ruled out.

The sample holds one count of this clone. No antigen is known for it. Base qualities are not provided; no much larger clone lies one nucleotide away. The cohort comprised more than 550 healthy bone marrow donors. All cohort members were sampled while nominally healthy, although unrecorded immune exposures were likely present. The donor tested CMV seronegative and was one of the 352 seronegative cohort members. A peripheral blood sample was provided by each donor, and peripheral blood mononuclear cells were used for TCR beta sequencing. Genomic DNA was extracted from the blood cell samples with the Qiagen DNeasy Blood Extraction Kit. The CDR3 starts with the cysteine, ends with the phenylalanine, and has 17 residues. The read is trimmed to its CDR3 DNA, 51 bases read in frame from base 1. Reading the germline V gene gives CDR1 SGHTA and CDR2 FQGNSA. The junction shows trimming of 5 bases on V and 1 base on J, plus 20 bases between the germline ends.

Library generation was performed with the immunoSEQ multiplex PCR assay. For the multiplex PCR, a mixture combining 60 forward primers for TCR Vbeta segments and 13 reverse primers for TCR Jbeta segments was used. The CDR3 region of rearranged TCR beta genes was amplified from genomic DNA by a multiplex PCR assay. The amplified TCR beta libraries were sequenced on the Illumina HiSeq System as 87-base-pair reads. On the study's bioinformatics: Across the roughly 600 repertoires, a later analysis counted around 80 million unique TCR beta chains, 9 million to 14 million of which were shared by at least two donors. A nearest-neighbor algorithm error-corrected the raw reads and collapsed the reads into unique sequences, merging closely related sequences to remove PCR and sequencing errors. CDR3 sequences were aligned to IMGT reference sequences to assign V, D and J gene segments. For a sequence to be retained, at least a six-nucleotide match to both a V gene segment and a J gene segment was required. Rearrangements were called productive when the CDR3 lacked stop codons and stayed in frame with V and J; all others were non-productive. CDR3 was defined by IMGT convention, running from the second conserved V-encoded cysteine to the conserved J-encoded phenylalanine. The earlier analysis of 587 of the donors excluded sequences that lacked an unambiguous match to a single V gene segment. In an earlier analysis of about 590 of the donors, a V segment was called functional when productive rearrangements were above 56.7%, and segregating when the standard deviation between donors exceeded 5%. A statistical classification framework was developed to diagnose cytomegalovirus status using the catalog of TCR beta chain sequences. V and J gene assignment, in a later analysis, came from comparing TCR nucleotide sequences with IMGT/GENE-DB human TR gene sequences. A later analysis assigned CDR3 sequences and most-parsimonious VDJ recombination scenarios with the TCRdist pipeline. In a later analysis, each TCR beta chain was defined by its CDR3 amino acid sequence together with its V-gene family, and reads lacking a unique V-gene family were excluded. To address suspected cross-contamination and a sequencing artifact, a later analysis removed under 600 highly shared, low-generation-probability nucleotide sequences. In a later analysis, a clonal expansion index for each public chain was calculated from normalized within-repertoire ranks of inferred template counts. In a later analysis, generation probabilities were computed with a VDJ recombination model fitted to out-of-frame rearrangements, and the resulting probabilities were checked against IGoR. A later analysis scored TCR-TCR, TCR-HLA and TCR-CMV co-occurrence with hypergeometric tests, applying a repertoire-size bias correction to TCR pairs. To estimate false discovery rates, a later analysis permuted the HLA or CMV assignments 20 times. In a later analysis, co-occurring TCRs were grouped with DBSCAN, and TCRdist sequence similarity was added when clustering was performed within HLA-allele-positive subsets. Repertoires with fewer than 30,000 or more than 120,000 public chains were left out of co-occurrence clustering, as were a handful of repertoires with anomalous nucleotide sharing. TCRdb carries this immuneACCESS record with in-frame sequences only. Its versions omit some clonotypes, under half of them owing to an unresolved V gene in the studies checked, with the rest unexplained. V, J and clone size were drawn from that table, and D and trimming were deduced from the DNA. The sample profile shows approximately 41,000 clones; roughly 80% of them were found once. The ten largest clones capture around 2.5% of the sample.

The sequence came from a man aged 50-60 years in good health and CMV-seronegative. This chain is built from TRBV7-2 and TRBJ1-1; 6 matching bases give a weak D call of TRBD1. Sequenced material: PBMCs. In nucleotides, the sequence is TGTGCCAGCAGCCGCGGTATAGGACAGATACCGAACACTGAAGCTTTCTTT. Its protein reads: CASSRGIGQIPNTEAFF.